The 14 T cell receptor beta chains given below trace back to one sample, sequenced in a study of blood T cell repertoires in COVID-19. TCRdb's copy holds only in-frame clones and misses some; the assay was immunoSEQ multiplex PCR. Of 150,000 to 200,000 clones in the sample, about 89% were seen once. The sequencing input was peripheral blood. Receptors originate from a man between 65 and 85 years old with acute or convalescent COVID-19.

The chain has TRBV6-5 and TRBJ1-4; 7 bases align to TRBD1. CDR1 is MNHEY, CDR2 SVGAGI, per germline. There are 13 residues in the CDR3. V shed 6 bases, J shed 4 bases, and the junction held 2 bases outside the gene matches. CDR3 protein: CASSGTVNEKLFF. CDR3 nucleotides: TGTGCCAGCAGCGGGACAGTTAATGAAAAACTGTTTTTT.

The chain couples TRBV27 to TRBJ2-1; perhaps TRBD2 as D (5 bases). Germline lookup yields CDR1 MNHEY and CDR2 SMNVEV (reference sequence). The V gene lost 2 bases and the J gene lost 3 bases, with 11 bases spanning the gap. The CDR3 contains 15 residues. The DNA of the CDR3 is TGTGCCAGCAGTTTACGGAGCGGCATCTACAATGAGCAGTTCTTC. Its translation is CASSLRSGIYNEQFF.

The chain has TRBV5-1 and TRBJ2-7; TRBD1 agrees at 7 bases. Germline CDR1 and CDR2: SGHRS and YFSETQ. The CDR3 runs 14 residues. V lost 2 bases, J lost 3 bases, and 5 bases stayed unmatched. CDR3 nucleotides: TGCGCCAGCAGCTTCAGGCAGGGGGACTACGAGCAGTACTTC. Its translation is CASSFRQGDYEQYF.

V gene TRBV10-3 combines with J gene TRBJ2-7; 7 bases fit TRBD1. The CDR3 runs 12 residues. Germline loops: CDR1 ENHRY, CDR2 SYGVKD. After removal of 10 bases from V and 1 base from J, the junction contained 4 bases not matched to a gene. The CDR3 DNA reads TGTGCCACCGGACAGGAGTCCTACGAGCAGTACTTC. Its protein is CATGQESYEQYF.

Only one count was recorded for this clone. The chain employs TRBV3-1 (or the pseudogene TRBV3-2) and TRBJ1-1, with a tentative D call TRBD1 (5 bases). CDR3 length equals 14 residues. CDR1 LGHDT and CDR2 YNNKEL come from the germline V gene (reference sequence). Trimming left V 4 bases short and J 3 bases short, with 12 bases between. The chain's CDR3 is CASSRDGGDTEAFF. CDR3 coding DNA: TGTGCCAGCAGCCGGGACGGAGGGGACACTGAAGCTTTCTTT.

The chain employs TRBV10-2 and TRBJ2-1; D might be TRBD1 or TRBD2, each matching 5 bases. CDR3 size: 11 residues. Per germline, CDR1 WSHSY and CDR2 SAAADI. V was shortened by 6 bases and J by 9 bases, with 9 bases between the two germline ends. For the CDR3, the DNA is TGCGCCAGCAGCGAGAGGGGTGAGCAGTTCTTC. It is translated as CASSERGEQFF.

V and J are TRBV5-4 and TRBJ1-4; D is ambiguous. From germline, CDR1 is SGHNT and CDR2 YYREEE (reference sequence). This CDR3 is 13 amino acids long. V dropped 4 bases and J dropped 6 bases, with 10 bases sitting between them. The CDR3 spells CASSLRNDEKLFF. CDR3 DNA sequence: TGTGCCAGCAGCCTGAGGAACGATGAAAAACTGTTTTTT. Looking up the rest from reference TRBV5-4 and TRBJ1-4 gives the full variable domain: ETGVTQSPTHLIKTRGQQVTLRCSSQSGHNTVSWYQQALGQGPQFIFQYYREEENGRGNFPPRFSGLQFPNYSSELNVNALELDDSALYLCASSLRNDEKLFFGSGTQLSVL.

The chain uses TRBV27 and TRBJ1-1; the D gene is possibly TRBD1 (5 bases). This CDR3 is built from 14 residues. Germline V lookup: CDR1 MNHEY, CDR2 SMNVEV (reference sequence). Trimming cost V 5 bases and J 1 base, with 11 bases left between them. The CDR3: CASSPVGGNTEAFF. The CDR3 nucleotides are TGTGCCAGCAGTCCCGTCGGGGGGAACACTGAAGCTTTCTTT.

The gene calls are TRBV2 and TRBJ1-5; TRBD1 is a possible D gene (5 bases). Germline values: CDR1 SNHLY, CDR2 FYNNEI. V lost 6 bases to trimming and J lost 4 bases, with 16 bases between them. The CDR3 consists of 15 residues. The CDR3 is CASSADTGGNQPQHF. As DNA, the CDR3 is TGTGCCAGCAGCGCCGACACCGGGGGAAATCAGCCCCAGCATTTT.

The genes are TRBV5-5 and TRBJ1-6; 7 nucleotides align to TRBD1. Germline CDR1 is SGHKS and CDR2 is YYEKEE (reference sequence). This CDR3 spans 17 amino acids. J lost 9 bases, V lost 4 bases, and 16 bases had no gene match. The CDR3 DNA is TGTGCCAGCAGCCCGACAGGGATAGGAGTCGGACTTTCACCCCTCCACTTT. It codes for CASSPTGIGVGLSPLHF.

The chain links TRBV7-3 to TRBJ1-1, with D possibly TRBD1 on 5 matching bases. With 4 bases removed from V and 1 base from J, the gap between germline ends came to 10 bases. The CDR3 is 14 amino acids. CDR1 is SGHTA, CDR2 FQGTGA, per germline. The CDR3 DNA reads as TGTGCCAGCAGCTCTGGGGGGACGAACACTGAAGCTTTCTTT. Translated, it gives CASSSGGTNTEAFF. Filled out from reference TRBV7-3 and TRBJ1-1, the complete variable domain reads GAGVSQTPSNKVTEKGKYVELRCDPISGHTALYWYRQSLGQGPEFLIYFQGTGAADDSGLPNDRFFAVRPEGSVSTLKIQRTERGDSAVYLCASSSGGTNTEAFFGQGTRLTVV.

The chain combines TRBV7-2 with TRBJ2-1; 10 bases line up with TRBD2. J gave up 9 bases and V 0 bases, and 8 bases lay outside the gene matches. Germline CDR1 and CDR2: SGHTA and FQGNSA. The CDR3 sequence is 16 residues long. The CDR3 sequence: CASSLAGAGGQREQFF. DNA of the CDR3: TGTGCCAGCAGCTTAGCTGGAGCGGGGGGGCAACGTGAGCAGTTCTTC.

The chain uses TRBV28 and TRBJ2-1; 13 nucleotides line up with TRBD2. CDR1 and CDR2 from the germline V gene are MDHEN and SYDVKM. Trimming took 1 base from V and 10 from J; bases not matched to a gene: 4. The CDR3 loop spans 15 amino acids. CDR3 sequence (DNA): TGTGCCAGCAGTTTATCACTAGCGGGAGGGCAGGAGCAGTTCTTC. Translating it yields CASSLSLAGGQEQFF.

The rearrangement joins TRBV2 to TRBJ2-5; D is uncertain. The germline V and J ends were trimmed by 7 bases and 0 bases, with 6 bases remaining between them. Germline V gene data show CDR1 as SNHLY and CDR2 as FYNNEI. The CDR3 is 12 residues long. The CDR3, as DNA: TGTGCCAGCAACACATACCAAGAGACCCAGTACTTC. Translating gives CASNTYQETQYF.